These 2 T cell receptor beta chains share one sample of origin, sequenced in a study of blood T cell repertoires in COVID-19. The data were produced by immunoSEQ multiplex PCR, yet TCRdb's version contains in-frame clones alone and is incomplete. The table shows about 440,000 clones, with around nine tenths occurring only once. Sequenced input: PBMCs or T cells enriched from blood (not recorded which). These receptor sequences come from a woman aged 18-29 years with acute COVID-19.

The CDR3 region has the DNA TGTGCCAGCAGCAACCGACAGGGGAGGGATCAGCCCCAGCATTTT. Translation: CASSNRQGRDQPQHF. The chain has TRBV11-2 and TRBJ1-5; 8 bases are shared with TRBD1. V lost 5 bases, J lost 5 bases, and 8 bases stayed unmatched. From germline, CDR1 is SGHAT and CDR2 FQNNGV. The CDR3 spans 15 residues.

The DNA for the CDR3 is TGTGCCAGCAGTTCCCGTTATCCCGGGACACGGCCCACCGGGGAGCTGTTTTTT. This translates into CASSSRYPGTRPTGELFF. The chain couples TRBV28 to TRBJ2-2, with D perhaps matching TRBD1 (6 bases). V lost 4 bases and J lost 4, with 22 bases in between. The CDR3 extends over 18 amino acids. Germline CDR1 is MDHEN and CDR2 is SYDVKM. Complete variable domain (other parts from reference TRBV28 and TRBJ2-2): DVKVTQSSRYLVKRTGEKVFLECVQDMDHENMFWYRQDPGLGLRLIYFSYDVKMKEKGDIPEGYSVSREKKERFSLILESASTNQTSMYLCASSSRYPGTRPTGELFFGEGSRLTVL.